These 8 T cell receptor beta chains came from one sample sequenced in a study of blood T cell repertoires in COVID-19. The data were produced by immunoSEQ multiplex PCR, yet TCRdb's version contains in-frame clones alone and is incomplete. The table has 85,000 to 95,000 clones, about 88% seen once. What was sequenced was peripheral blood. Source of these receptors: a woman aged 80 or over with active COVID-19.

The chain combines TRBV7-9 with TRBJ2-7; maybe TRBD1 (6 bases). Per germline, CDR1 SEHNR and CDR2 FQNEAQ (reference sequence). The V and J ends lost 4 bases and 4 bases respectively, with 11 bases between them. The CDR3 spans 13 residues. The CDR3, as DNA: TGTGCCAGCAGCTCCCGGACAGAGTACGAGCAGTACTTC. Translating gives CASSSRTEYEQYF.

The rearrangement joins TRBV2 to TRBJ1-2; weak D call: TRBD1 (5 bases). CDR3 length: 15 residues. Germline V gene data show CDR1 as SNHLY and CDR2 as FYNNEI. With 4 bases removed from V and 2 bases from J, the gap between germline ends came to 14 bases. The CDR3, as DNA: TGTGCCAGCAGTGCGGCAGGGCTGGGGAACTATGGCTACACCTTC. Amino acids: CASSAAGLGNYGYTF.

The table lists this clone with a count of one. The rearrangement joins TRBV5-1 to TRBJ2-7; 10 bases are shared with TRBD1. Trimming cost V 3 bases and J 1 base; bases outside gene matches: 7. There are 16 residues in the CDR3. Per the germline V gene, CDR1 is SGHRS and CDR2 is YFSETQ. CDR3 sequence reads: CASSSRGQGTSYEQYF. As DNA, the CDR3 is TGCGCCAGCAGCTCGAGGGGACAGGGGACTTCCTACGAGCAGTACTTC.

V gene TRBV28 combines with J gene TRBJ1-2; 7 bases are shared with TRBD1. The length of the CDR3 is 13 residues. The ends lost 3 bases at V and 4 bases at J; junction bases unmatched: 2. Germline CDR1 reads MDHEN; CDR2 reads SYDVKM. Here the CDR3 DNA reads TGTGCCAGCAGTTTGACAGGGAGCTATGGCTACACCTTC. Translation gives CASSLTGSYGYTF.

The chain joins TRBV19 to TRBJ2-2, with D possibly being TRBD1 (7 bases). The V gene's germline CDR1 is LNHDA and CDR2 SQIVND (reference sequence). Trimming pared 5 bases from V and 5 bases from J, leaving 21 bases between. This CDR3 region has 17 residues. The CDR3 is CASSLSRGTRYTGELFF. In nucleotides, the CDR3 is TGTGCCAGTAGTCTCTCCAGGGGGACTCGATATACCGGGGAGCTGTTTTTT.

The rearrangement uses TRBV28 and TRBJ1-1; D ambiguous. There are 16 residues in the CDR3. Per the germline V gene, CDR1 is MDHEN and CDR2 is SYDVKM. V lost 5 bases, J lost 4 bases, and 20 bases lay in between. CDR3 sequence: CASSPTAAGRLTEAFF. CDR3 coding DNA: TGTGCCAGCAGTCCCACCGCCGCCGGGAGGCTCACTGAAGCTTTCTTT.

The J gene is TRBJ2-6, the V gene TRBV4-2; 9 positions agree with TRBD1. Germline values: CDR1 LGHNA, CDR2 YNFKEQ. The ends lost 1 base at V and 2 bases at J; junction bases unmatched: 9. CDR3 length equals 19 residues. The CDR3 region is CASSQVHGTGPPGANVLTF. CDR3 nucleotide sequence: TGTGCCAGCAGCCAAGTCCACGGGACAGGGCCCCCTGGGGCCAACGTCCTGACTTTC.

The gene calls are TRBV19 and TRBJ1-1; TRBD1 is a possible D gene (5 bases). V was clipped by 5 bases and J by 4 bases, with 17 bases between them. The CDR3 sequence is 15 residues long. Germline V gene sequence: CDR1 LNHDA, CDR2 SQIVND (reference sequence). The CDR3 nucleotides read TGTGCCAGTAGTCCTATAACGGGGGGGACCACTGAAGCTTTCTTT. It is translated as CASSPITGGTTEAFF.